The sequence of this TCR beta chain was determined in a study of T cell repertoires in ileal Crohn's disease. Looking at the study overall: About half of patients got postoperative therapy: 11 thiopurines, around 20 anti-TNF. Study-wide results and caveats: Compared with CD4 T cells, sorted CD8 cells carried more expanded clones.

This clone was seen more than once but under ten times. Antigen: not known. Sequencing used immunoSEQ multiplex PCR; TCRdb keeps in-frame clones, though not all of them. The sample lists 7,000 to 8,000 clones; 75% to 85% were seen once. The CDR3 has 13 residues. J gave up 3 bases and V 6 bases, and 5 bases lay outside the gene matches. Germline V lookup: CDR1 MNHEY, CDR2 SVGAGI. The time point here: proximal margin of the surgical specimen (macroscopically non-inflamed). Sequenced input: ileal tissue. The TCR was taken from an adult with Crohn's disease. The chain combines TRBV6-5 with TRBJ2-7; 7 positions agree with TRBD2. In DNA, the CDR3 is TGTGCCAGCAGCGTGACTAGCCGCTACGAGCAGTACTTC. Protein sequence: CASSVTSRYEQYF.